The clone carrying this T cell receptor beta chain was seen only a few times. Antigen specificity is unknown. The sample originates from a study of CD8 T cells in ankylosing spondylitis. V was pared by 4 bases and J by 6 bases, with 10 bases between. The length of the CDR3 is 13 residues. Looked up from germline, CDR1 is SGHVS and CDR2 is FNYEAQ. General study findings and limits: In peripheral blood, disease-linked CD8+ clones occurred at relatively low frequencies. Existing reports had already noted some motif variants in reactive arthritis synovial fluid and blood. Ankylosing spondylitis blood seemed to carry a telltale TCR beta motif made of fewer than 10 highly homologous variants.

In making TCR beta libraries, quantitative 5'-RACE with molecular barcodes was used. Using its own MiXCR run on the 5' RACE reads, TCRdb lists one record per CDR3 protein. The sample lists hundreds of thousands of distinct CDR3 sequences; under 35% were seen once. This receptor was obtained from a male donor with ankylosing spondylitis or in good health (not recorded which). The sample taken for sequencing was blood, either unsorted or a sorted T cell fraction (not recorded which). The rearrangement links TRBV7-6 to TRBJ2-1, with D perhaps matching TRBD2 (7 bases). The CDR3 sequence is CASSWEGGNEQFF. CDR3 sequence (DNA): TGTGCCAGCAGCTGGGAGGGGGGCAATGAGCAGTTCTTC.